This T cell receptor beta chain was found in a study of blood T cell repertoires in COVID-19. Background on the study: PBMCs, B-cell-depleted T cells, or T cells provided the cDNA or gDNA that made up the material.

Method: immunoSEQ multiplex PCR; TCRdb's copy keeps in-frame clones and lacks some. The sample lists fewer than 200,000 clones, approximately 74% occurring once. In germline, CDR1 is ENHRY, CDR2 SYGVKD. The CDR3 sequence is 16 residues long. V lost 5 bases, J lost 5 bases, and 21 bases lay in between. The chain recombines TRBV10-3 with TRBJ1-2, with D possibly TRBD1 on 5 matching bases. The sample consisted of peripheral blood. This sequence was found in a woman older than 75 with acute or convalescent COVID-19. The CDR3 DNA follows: TGTGCCATCAGTACAGGAAAACAAAACCTTGGGTATGGCTACACCTTC. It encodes CAISTGKQNLGYGYTF.